A single sample gave rise to the 19 T cell receptor beta chains below, sequenced in a study of identical twins. TCRdb redid the calling of the 5' RACE reads with MiXCR, one entry per CDR3 protein. The sample has 1.5 million to 2 million distinct CDR3 sequences, 25% to 35% seen once. The sample consisted of cord blood. These receptors originate from a newborn girl in good health.

This clonotype was observed at least ten times. This chain connects TRBV13 to TRBJ2-3, with 7 bases matching TRBD2. CDR3 size: 15 residues. Per the germline V gene, CDR1 is PRHDT and CDR2 is FYEKMQ (reference sequence). V shed 3 bases, J shed 0 bases, and the junction held 3 bases outside the gene matches. In DNA form, the CDR3 reads TGTGCCAGCAGCTTTAGCGGGCCTAGCACAGATACGCAGTATTTT. Amino acid sequence: CASSFSGPSTDTQYF. The full variable domain, completed using reference TRBV13 and TRBJ2-3, is AAGVIQSPRHLIKEKRETATLKCYPIPRHDTVYWYQQGPGQDPQFLISFYEKMQSDKGSIPDRFSAQQFSDYHSELNMSSLELGDSALYFCASSFSGPSTDTQYFGPGTRLTVL.

The V and J genes are TRBV7-9 and TRBJ2-7; 7 bases agree with TRBD2. The J call could be wrong; TRBJ2-5 is a better fit for the DNA end. Germline V gene lookup returns CDR1 SEHNR and CDR2 FQNEAQ (reference sequence). CDR3 length: 16 amino acids. In nucleotides, the CDR3 is TGTGCCAGCAGCTTATTCCGGGACTACCCCTCAGAGACCCAGTACTTC. Translated: CASSLFRDYPSETQYF.

The rearrangement links TRBV11-2 to TRBJ2-1; maybe TRBD2 (5 bases). The V end lost 0 bases, the J end lost 5 bases, and 11 bases lay between the germline ends. Germline loops: CDR1 SGHAT, CDR2 FQNNGV. The CDR3 is 15 amino acids. The CDR3 loop reads CASSLERLAHNEQFF. Here the CDR3 DNA reads TGTGCCAGCAGCTTAGAACGTCTAGCCCACAATGAGCAGTTCTTC.

This clonotype was seen a few times. V and J are TRBV20-1 and TRBJ2-7, with 9 bases aligning to TRBD2. J gave up 0 bases and V 6 bases, and 3 bases lay outside the gene matches. This CDR3 has 13 residues. Germline V lookup: CDR1 DFQATT, CDR2 SNEGSKA (reference sequence). The CDR3 nucleotides read TGCAGTGCAAAGCGGGGGGTCTCCTACGAGCAGTACTTC. Its protein is CSAKRGVSYEQYF.

In its sample, this clonotype was seen a few times. The chain uses TRBV4-1 and TRBJ1-4; D perhaps matches TRBD1 (6 bases). Looked up from germline, CDR1 is MGHRA and CDR2 is YSYEKL. CDR3 length equals 15 residues. V lost 4 bases, J lost 3 bases, and 12 bases lay in between. CDR3 protein: CASSPRGLANEKLFF. In DNA, the CDR3 is TGCGCCAGCAGCCCTAGGGGGTTAGCTAATGAAAAACTGTTTTTT.

In its sample, this clonotype was seen a few times. CDR3 in amino acids: CASSRTSGSGDTQYF. DNA of the CDR3: TGTGCCAGCAGCCGGACTAGCGGGTCAGGAGATACGCAGTATTTT. The chain carries TRBV12-3 or TRBV12-4 and TRBJ2-3; 11 bases map to TRBD2. The CDR3 runs 15 residues. V lost 6 bases to trimming and J lost 5 bases; unmatched junction nucleotides: 7.

The J gene is TRBJ2-1, the V gene TRBV3-1; D is perhaps TRBD1 (6 bases). This CDR3 is built from 15 residues. Germline V gene sequence: CDR1 LGHDT, CDR2 YNNKEL (reference sequence). Trimming stripped 0 bases from V and 10 bases from J, with 16 bases between. The CDR3 DNA sequence: TGTGCCAGCAGCCAAGAATGGGGGCGGATAGGGGAGCAGTTCTTC. Protein sequence: CASSQEWGRIGEQFF.

This clonotype was detected only a few times. The chain links TRBV6-1 to TRBJ1-1; D not resolved. Per germline, CDR1 MNHNS and CDR2 SASEGT. The length of the CDR3 is 14 residues. Trimming removed 9 bases at V and 1 base at J, with 15 bases between. The DNA of the CDR3 is TGTGCCAGTTTTACTAGTTGGAAGAACACTGAAGCTTTCTTT. Its protein is CASFTSWKNTEAFF.

This clonotype came up a few times. The CDR3 DNA reads TGTGCCAGCAGCGTATCTTGGCTAGCGGGAGTCTACGAGCAGTACTTC. Its translation is CASSVSWLAGVYEQYF. This chain uses TRBV9 with TRBJ2-7; 10 bases are a match to TRBD2. Trimming took 1 base from V and 3 from J; bases not matched to a gene: 7. The germline CDR1 and CDR2 sequences are SGDLS and YYNGEE. This CDR3 has 16 residues.

The V gene is TRBV20-1, the J gene TRBJ2-4; TRBD2 is a possible D gene (5 bases). This CDR3 contains 13 residues. The germline V and J ends were trimmed by 5 bases and 13 bases, with 21 bases remaining between them. Germline CDR1 is DFQATT and CDR2 is SNEGSKA (reference sequence). The CDR3 protein is CSALGLADNEQYF. Written as DNA, the CDR3 is TGCAGTGCTTTAGGACTGGCCGACAATGAGCAGTACTTC.

The V gene is TRBV29-1, the J gene TRBJ1-1; the match to TRBD1 covers 9 bases. The CDR3 has 13 residues. The V and J ends lost 4 bases and 7 bases, in that order; junction bases with no gene match: 7. Germline lookup yields CDR1 SQVTM and CDR2 ANQGSEA. DNA for the CDR3: TGCAGCGTTGTCGGGACAGGGCGGGGTGAAGCTTTCTTT. Protein: CSVVGTGRGEAFF.

This clonotype appeared many times. This sequence joins TRBV11-2 and TRBJ2-1; unclear D gene. The CDR3 is 14 amino acids. Germline lookup yields CDR1 SGHAT and CDR2 FQNNGV. The V end lost 1 base, the J end lost 4 bases, and 8 bases lay between the germline ends. The chain's CDR3 is CASSLVYGYNEQFF. The CDR3 nucleotides read TGTGCCAGCAGCTTAGTTTACGGGTACAATGAGCAGTTCTTC.

This clonotype was detected only a few times. The chain joins TRBV9 to TRBJ1-4; 12 nucleotides line up with TRBD1. The CDR3 has 18 amino acids. The V gene end was trimmed by 2 bases and the J gene end by 3 bases; junction bases not matched to a gene: 8. Germline CDR1 and CDR2: SGDLS and YYNGEE. CDR3 nucleotides: TGTGCCAGCAGCGTTGTTGGGACAGGGGGCGCTTCTAATGAAAAACTGTTTTTT. Its protein is CASSVVGTGGASNEKLFF.

This clonotype was picked up a small number of times. The chain has TRBV20-1 and TRBJ2-3, with TRBD2 matching 7 bases. The J segment lost 0 bases and the V segment lost 6 bases, leaving 9 bases of the junction unmatched. Germline CDR1 reads DFQATT; CDR2 reads SNEGSKA (reference sequence). This CDR3 region has 15 residues. The DNA of the CDR3 is TGCAGTGCCCCAGACAGCGGGGCGAGCACAGATACGCAGTATTTT. Translation: CSAPDSGASTDTQYF.

This clonotype was seen a few times. The chain recombines TRBV20-1 with TRBJ1-2, with 9 bases aligning to TRBD1. J was trimmed by 4 bases and V by 5 bases; bases with no gene match: 5. Germline CDR1 DFQATT, CDR2 SNEGSKA (reference sequence). The CDR3 has 13 residues. CDR3 nucleotide sequence: TGCAGTGCTTTGGGACAGGGAGGCTATGGCTACACCTTC. As protein: CSALGQGGYGYTF.

The genes are TRBV7-9 and TRBJ2-4; D is unresolved. Near its end, the DNA agrees better with TRBJ2-7, so the J call may be wrong. The CDR3 runs 17 residues. The germline V gene has CDR1 SEHNR and CDR2 FQNEAQ (reference sequence). The CDR3 protein is CASSLGRARTFSYEQYF. The CDR3 DNA follows: TGTGCCAGCAGCCTCGGTCGGGCGCGAACGTTTTCCTACGAGCAGTACTTC.

The rearrangement links TRBV12-3 or TRBV12-4 to TRBJ1-1; D remains ambiguous. V was trimmed by 0 bases and J by 1 base, leaving 9 bases between them. The CDR3 has 15 amino acids. The CDR3 protein is CASSLAAQSNTEAFF. The CDR3 coding sequence is TGTGCCAGCAGTTTAGCGGCACAGTCGAACACTGAAGCTTTCTTT.

J is TRBJ1-5 and V is TRBV6-5; 8 nucleotides align to TRBD1. Germline CDR1 MNHEY, CDR2 SVGAGI. This CDR3 has 19 residues. Unmatched junction bases numbered 14, after V lost 0 bases and J lost 4 bases. CDR3 DNA: TGTGCCAGCAGTTACTCGACGCGGGCAGGGGGCTTGTCGAATCAGCCCCAGCATTTT. It yields the protein CASSYSTRAGGLSNQPQHF.

This clonotype was picked up a small number of times. The chain carries TRBV10-3 and TRBJ2-1; 7 bases map to TRBD1. Germline CDR1 is ENHRY and CDR2 is SYGVKD. The CDR3 contains 15 residues. The trim removed 6 bases at V and 5 bases at J, leaving 10 bases unmatched. The DNA of the CDR3 is TGTGCCATCAGGGGACGACAGGGTACCCACAATGAGCAGTTCTTC. Translating gives CAIRGRQGTHNEQFF.